A single sample is the source of the 21 T cell receptor beta chains below, sequenced in a study of cytomegalovirus exposure and HLA in healthy donors. PCR primers comprised 60 Vbeta and 13 Jbeta primers. This table comes from immunoSEQ multiplex PCR, and its TCRdb copy is limited to in-frame clones, with some not included. The sample contains approximately 75,000 clones, roughly 68% of which appear only once. Sequencing was carried out using PBMCs. These receptors all stem from a woman aged 55-70 years in good health and CMV-seropositive.

The chain joins TRBV5-6 to TRBJ1-2, with 11 bases aligning to TRBD1. The CDR3 is 15 amino acids. CDR1 and CDR2 (germline): SGHDT, YYEEEE. Trimming removed 4 bases from V and 8 bases from J; junction bases left unmatched: 10. Written as DNA, the CDR3 is TGTGCCAGCAGCCCCCAGGACAGGGGGCTTGTAGGCTACACCTTC. It encodes CASSPQDRGLVGYTF.

This clone has a count of ten or more. The chain links TRBV6-1 to TRBJ2-7; D call uncertain. The CDR3 is 12 residues long. Trimming stripped 6 bases from V and 12 bases from J, with 18 bases between. CDR1 is MNHNS, CDR2 SASEGT, per germline. In DNA form, the CDR3 reads TGTGCCAGCAGAGCCACAGTCGGCCTCATGTACTTC. Residues: CASRATVGLMYF.

This clone came up once. Since the CDR3 does not end with the conserved phenylalanine or tryptophan, this likely comes from a read error. This sequence joins TRBV7-6 and TRBJ2-6; no definite D call. V lost 1 base, J lost 0 bases, and 4 bases lay in between. The CDR3 is 15 residues long. Germline CDR1 and CDR2: SGHVS and FNYEAQ. The CDR3 spells CASSLVDSGANVLTV. Here the CDR3 DNA reads TGTGCCAGCAGCTTAGTCGACTCTGGGGCCAACGTCCTGACTGTC.

There are a few counts of this clone. The chain joins TRBV2 to TRBJ2-1; D may be TRBD1 (5 bases). Germline values: CDR1 SNHLY, CDR2 FYNNEI. This CDR3 is built from 13 residues. Trimming cost V 5 bases and J 4 bases, with 9 bases left between them. CDR3: CASSSDRYNEQFF. The CDR3 DNA is TGTGCCAGCAGTTCAGACAGATACAATGAGCAGTTCTTC.

The CDR3 is CASSKRGGMALSPLHF. The CDR3 bases are TGTGCCAGCTCGAAACGGGGGGGGATGGCGCTTTCACCCCTCCACTTT. V usage is TRBV6-6 and J usage is TRBJ1-6; perhaps TRBD1 as D (5 bases). The CDR3 runs 16 residues. Germline V gene sequence: CDR1 MNHNY, CDR2 SVGAGI (reference sequence). With 8 bases removed from V and 9 bases from J, the gap between germline ends came to 23 bases.

The genes are TRBV30 and TRBJ1-2; D not resolved. Between the trimmed V and J ends, which lost 4 bases and 6 bases, there was a span of 12 bases. The CDR3 covers 12 residues. CDR1 is GTSNPN, CDR2 SVGIG, per germline (reference sequence). The CDR3 reads CAWTSTGNGYTF. The CDR3 DNA follows: TGTGCCTGGACCAGTACCGGGAATGGCTACACCTTC.

The chain has TRBV5-1 and TRBJ2-3, with a tentative D call TRBD1 (5 bases). The CDR3 extends over 14 amino acids. The V and J ends lost 5 bases and 0 bases respectively, with 10 bases between them. Germline V gene data show CDR1 as SGHRS and CDR2 as YFSETQ. The CDR3 DNA reads as TGCGCCAGCAGTAGGGGCTCTAGCACAGATACGCAGTATTTT. It codes for CASSRGSSTDTQYF.

This clone appeared a few times. The chain uses TRBV2 and TRBJ1-2; D not resolved. Germline V lookup: CDR1 SNHLY, CDR2 FYNNEI. This CDR3 has 13 amino acids. The V end lost 7 bases, the J end lost 0 bases, and 9 bases lay between the germline ends. This CDR3 is CASNHGANYGYTF. In nucleotides, the CDR3 is TGTGCCAGCAACCACGGGGCTAACTATGGCTACACCTTC.

The rearrangement links TRBV19 to TRBJ1-5; D unresolved. The CDR3 runs 13 residues. Trimming cost V 3 bases and J 7 bases, with 10 bases left between them. Germline-derived CDR1 and CDR2 are LNHDA and SQIVND (reference sequence). This CDR3 reads CASSIPSGQPQHF. The CDR3, as DNA: TGTGCCAGTAGTATCCCCAGCGGGCAGCCCCAGCATTTT.

The V gene is TRBV7-2, the J gene TRBJ1-1; 7 bases are shared with TRBD1. The CDR3 totals 14 residues. CDR1 is SGHTA and CDR2 is FQGNSA in the germline V gene. The trim removed 3 bases at V and 4 bases at J, leaving 5 bases unmatched. CDR3: CASSFRQGGTEAFF. The DNA for the CDR3 is TGTGCCAGCAGCTTCAGACAGGGAGGCACTGAAGCTTTCTTT.

Remarks on this clone: Other nucleotide sequences from this sample produce the same CDR3. The rearrangement uses TRBV5-1 and TRBJ2-2; 10 bases are shared with TRBD1. Germline trimming cut 3 bases from V and 2 bases from J; bases unmatched to any gene: 7. This CDR3 region has 17 residues. Germline V gene sequence: CDR1 SGHRS, CDR2 YFSETQ. CDR3 sequence (DNA): TGCGCCAGCAGCTCCAAAAAGACAGGGGGCAACACCGGGGAGCTGTTTTTT. This codes for CASSSKKTGGNTGELFF.

V and J are TRBV25-1 and TRBJ1-1; D perhaps matches TRBD1 (6 bases). The CDR3 length is 14 residues. V was pared by 6 bases and J by 2 bases, with 13 bases between. Germline assignment: CDR1 MGHDK and CDR2 SYGVNS. CDR3 region: CASSLDSRNTEAFF. Here the CDR3 DNA reads TGTGCCAGCAGCTTGGACAGCAGAAACACTGAAGCTTTCTTT.

The V and J genes are TRBV5-1 and TRBJ2-3, with 8 nucleotides matching TRBD2. V was pared by 5 bases and J by 0 bases, with 2 bases of the junction left unmatched. This CDR3 has 14 residues. Germline lookup yields CDR1 SGHRS and CDR2 YFSETQ. DNA for the CDR3: TGCGCCAGCAGGATAGCGGGGAGCACAGATACGCAGTATTTT. Its translation: CASRIAGSTDTQYF.

This CDR3 is CASSWTSGRETQYF. In DNA, the CDR3 is TGTGCCAGCAGCTGGACTAGCGGGAGGGAGACCCAGTACTTC. This rearrangement joins TRBV7-9 to TRBJ2-5, with 14 bases lining up with TRBD2. The V and J ends lost 4 bases and 5 bases, in that order; junction bases with no gene match: 0. Germline loops: CDR1 SEHNR, CDR2 FQNEAQ (reference sequence). CDR3 length: 14 amino acids.

The V and J genes are TRBV5-5 and TRBJ2-6, with 8 bases identical to TRBD1. J lost 4 bases, V lost 2 bases, and 8 bases had no gene match. Germline V CDR1 and CDR2: SGHKS, YYEKEE (reference sequence). The CDR3 is made up of 17 amino acids. In DNA form, the CDR3 reads TGTGCCAGCAGCTTTTCCAGGACAGGGCGAGGGGCCAACGTCCTGACTTTC. Translating it yields CASSFSRTGRGANVLTF.

This chain links TRBV19 with TRBJ1-1, with D possibly matching TRBD1 (6 bases). Trimming stripped 4 bases from V and 4 bases from J, with 13 bases between. Germline assignment: CDR1 LNHDA and CDR2 SQIVND (reference sequence). The CDR3 spans 14 residues. This CDR3 is CASSTIGGGTEAFF. CDR3 bases: TGTGCCAGTAGTACCATTGGGGGCGGCACTGAAGCTTTCTTT.

V is TRBV14 and J is TRBJ2-3; 10 positions agree with TRBD2. Germline V gene sequence: CDR1 SGHDN, CDR2 FVKESK. This CDR3 region has 16 residues. V was pared by 1 base and J by 4 bases, with 5 bases of the junction left unmatched. CDR3: CASSQVAGGGADTQYF. In DNA form, the CDR3 reads TGTGCCAGCAGCCAAGTAGCGGGAGGAGGGGCAGATACGCAGTATTTT. The complete variable domain, with remaining parts taken from reference TRBV14 and TRBJ2-3, reads EAGVTQFPSHSVIEKGQTVTLRCDPISGHDNLYWYRRVMGKEIKFLLHFVKESKQDESGMPNNRFLAERTGGTYSTLKVQPAELEDSGVYFCASSQVAGGGADTQYFGPGTRLTVL.

Notes on this clone: The junction does not match germline at one end; this may be a read error. V gene TRBV7-7 combines with J gene TRBJ2-1; 11 positions agree with TRBD1. This CDR3 has 15 amino acids. The germline V gene encodes CDR1 SSHAT and CDR2 FNYEAQ (reference sequence). CDR3 in amino acids: CASSPGTGGYNEQFF. CDR3 DNA: TGTGCTAGCAGCCCAGGGACAGGGGGATACAATGAGCAGTTCTTC.

The chain recombines TRBV2 with TRBJ2-7; 7 bases agree with TRBD2. CDR1 and CDR2 from the germline V gene are SNHLY and FYNNEI. The CDR3 is 15 amino acids. V lost 0 bases to trimming and J lost 1 base; unmatched junction nucleotides: 3. Here the CDR3 DNA reads TGTGCCAGCAGTGAAGCCGGGGGGATTTCCTACGAGCAGTACTTC. As protein: CASSEAGGISYEQYF. The variable domain in full, completed from reference TRBV2 and TRBJ2-7, reads EPEVTQTPSHQVTQMGQEVILRCVPISNHLYFYWYRQILGQKVEFLVSFYNNEISEKSEIFDDQFSVERPDGSNFTLKIRSTKLEDSAMYFCASSEAGGISYEQYFGPGTRLTVT.

The chain is built from TRBV19 and TRBJ1-6; 10 bases align to TRBD1. Trimming cost V 5 bases and J 7 bases; bases outside gene matches: 5. Germline CDR1 reads LNHDA; CDR2 reads SQIVND (reference sequence). This CDR3 has 15 residues. DNA for the CDR3: TGTGCCAGTAGTGTGGGACAGGGGATCAATTCACCCCTCCACTTT. It yields the protein CASSVGQGINSPLHF.

This chain joins TRBV11-2 and TRBJ2-2; D might be TRBD1 (5 bases). Germline CDR1 and CDR2: SGHAT and FQNNGV. The CDR3 sequence is 15 residues long. V was cut by 7 bases and J by 0 bases, with 12 bases left in between. CDR3 protein: CASNRLQTNTGELFF. DNA for the CDR3: TGTGCCAGCAACAGGTTACAGACGAACACCGGGGAGCTGTTTTTT.